This note documents a single TCR beta chain sequence. Its antigen is unknown. This sample is drawn from a study of graft-versus-host responses after intestinal transplantation. The overall study: Every transplant recipient was induced with anti-thymocyte globulin, then maintained on tacrolimus and steroids for around 3 years.

Study conclusions and caveats: Some GvH clones appeared in ileal mucosa or blood before recipient bone marrow.

Germline V gene lookup returns CDR1 SEHNR and CDR2 FQNEAQ (reference sequence). The CDR3 extends over 17 amino acids. The V end lost 5 bases, the J end lost 0 bases, and 17 bases lay between the germline ends. TCRdb keeps only in-frame clones here, not all; method: immunoSEQ multiplex PCR. The sample includes around 99,000 clones, approximately 90% seen only once; the top ten take about 0.73%. Sequencing was performed on unstimulated CD4+ T cells sorted from spleen or lymph node cells, taken before transplant. This TCR was recovered from a human donor who was the organ donor for an intestinal transplant. The V gene is TRBV7-9, the J gene TRBJ2-1; TRBD1 or TRBD2 may be the D gene (7 bases each). The CDR3 loop reads CASSLRQGGGSYNEQFF. CDR3 nucleotides: TGTGCCAGCAGCCTCCGACAGGGAGGGGGCTCCTACAATGAGCAGTTCTTC.